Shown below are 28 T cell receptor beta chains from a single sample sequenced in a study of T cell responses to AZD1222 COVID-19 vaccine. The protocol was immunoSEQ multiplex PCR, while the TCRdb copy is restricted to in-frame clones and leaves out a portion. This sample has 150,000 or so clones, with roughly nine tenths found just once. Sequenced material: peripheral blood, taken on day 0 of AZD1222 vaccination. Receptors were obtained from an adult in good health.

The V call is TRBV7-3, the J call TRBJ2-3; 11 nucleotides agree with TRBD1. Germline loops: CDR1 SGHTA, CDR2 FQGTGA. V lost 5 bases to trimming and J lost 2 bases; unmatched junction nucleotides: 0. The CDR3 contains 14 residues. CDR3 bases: TGTGCCAGCAGCGGACAGGGGGCCACAGATACGCAGTATTTT. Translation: CASSGQGATDTQYF.

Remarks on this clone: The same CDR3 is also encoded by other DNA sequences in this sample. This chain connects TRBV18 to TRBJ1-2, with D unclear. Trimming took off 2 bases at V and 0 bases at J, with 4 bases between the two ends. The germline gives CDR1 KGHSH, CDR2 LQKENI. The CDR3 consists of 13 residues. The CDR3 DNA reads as TGTGCCAGCTCACCAGAAGCTAACTATGGCTACACCTTC. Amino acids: CASSPEANYGYTF.

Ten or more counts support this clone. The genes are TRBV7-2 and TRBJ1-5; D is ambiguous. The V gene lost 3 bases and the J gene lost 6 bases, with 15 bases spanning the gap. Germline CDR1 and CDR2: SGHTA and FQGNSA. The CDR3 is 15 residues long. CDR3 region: CASSFSGGIGQPQHF. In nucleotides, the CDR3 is TGTGCCAGCAGCTTTTCAGGAGGGATCGGTCAGCCCCAGCATTTT.

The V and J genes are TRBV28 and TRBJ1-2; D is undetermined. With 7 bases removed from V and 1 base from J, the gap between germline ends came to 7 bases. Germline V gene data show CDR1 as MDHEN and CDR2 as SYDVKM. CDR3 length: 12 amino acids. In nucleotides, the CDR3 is TGTGCCAGCACCGACGGTAACTATGGCTACACCTTC. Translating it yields CASTDGNYGYTF.

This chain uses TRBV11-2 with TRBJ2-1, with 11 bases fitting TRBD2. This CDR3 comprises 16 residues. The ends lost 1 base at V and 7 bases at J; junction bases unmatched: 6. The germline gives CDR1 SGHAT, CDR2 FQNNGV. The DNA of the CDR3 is TGTGCCAGCAGCTTAGCGGTAGCGGGGGGGCAGAATGAGCAGTTCTTC. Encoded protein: CASSLAVAGGQNEQFF.

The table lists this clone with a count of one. The CDR3, as DNA: TGCGCCAGCAGCTTGGAGCGGGCAGATGAGTCGCAGTATTTT. Amino acids: CASSLERADESQYF. The chain couples TRBV5-1 to TRBJ2-3; tentatively, D is TRBD2 (6 bases). Germline V gene data show CDR1 as SGHRS and CDR2 as YFSETQ. The CDR3 consists of 14 residues. Deletions cut 0 bases from V and 10 bases from J, with 15 bases between.

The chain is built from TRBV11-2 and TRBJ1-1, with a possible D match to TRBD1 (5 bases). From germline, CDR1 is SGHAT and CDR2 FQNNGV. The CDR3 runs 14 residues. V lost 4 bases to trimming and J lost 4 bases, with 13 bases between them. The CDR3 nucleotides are TGTGCCAGCAGCTCGCAGGGTTTCCTCACTGAAGCTTTCTTT. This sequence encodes CASSSQGFLTEAFF.

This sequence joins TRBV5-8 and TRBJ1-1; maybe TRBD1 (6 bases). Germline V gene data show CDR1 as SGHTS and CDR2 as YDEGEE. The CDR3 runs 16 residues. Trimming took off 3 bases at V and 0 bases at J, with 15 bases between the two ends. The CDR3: CASSWSSGHLNTEAFF. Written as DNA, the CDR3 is TGTGCCAGCAGCTGGAGCTCGGGACACCTGAACACTGAAGCTTTCTTT.

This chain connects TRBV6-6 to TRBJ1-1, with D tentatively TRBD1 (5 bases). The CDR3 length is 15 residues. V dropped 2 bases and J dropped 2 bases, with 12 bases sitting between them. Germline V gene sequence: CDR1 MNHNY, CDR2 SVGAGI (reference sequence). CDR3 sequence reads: CASSYGLGGNTEAFF. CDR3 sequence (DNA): TGTGCCAGCAGTTACGGGCTCGGGGGAAACACTGAAGCTTTCTTT.

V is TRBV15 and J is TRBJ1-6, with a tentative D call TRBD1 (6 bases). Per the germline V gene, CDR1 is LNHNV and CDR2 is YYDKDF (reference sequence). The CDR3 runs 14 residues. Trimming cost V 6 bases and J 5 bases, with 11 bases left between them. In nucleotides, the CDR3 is TGTGCCACCAGGCCCGGACAGAATAATTCACCCCTCCACTTT. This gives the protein CATRPGQNNSPLHF.

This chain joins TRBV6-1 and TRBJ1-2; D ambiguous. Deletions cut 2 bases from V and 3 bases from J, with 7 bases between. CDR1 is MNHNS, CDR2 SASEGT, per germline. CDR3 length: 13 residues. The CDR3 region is CASSERQDYGYTF. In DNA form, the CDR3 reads TGTGCCAGCAGTGAACGGCAAGACTATGGCTACACCTTC.

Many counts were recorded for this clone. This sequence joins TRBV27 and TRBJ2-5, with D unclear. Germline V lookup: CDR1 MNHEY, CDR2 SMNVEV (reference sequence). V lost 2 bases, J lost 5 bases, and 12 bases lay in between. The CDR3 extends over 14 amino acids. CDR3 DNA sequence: TGTGCCAGCAGTTTAACCCGAGCGTGGGAGACCCAGTACTTC. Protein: CASSLTRAWETQYF.

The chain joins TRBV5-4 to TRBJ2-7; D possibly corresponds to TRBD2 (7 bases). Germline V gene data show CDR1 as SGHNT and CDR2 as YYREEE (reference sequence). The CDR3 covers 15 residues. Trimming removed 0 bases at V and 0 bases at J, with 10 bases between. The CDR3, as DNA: TGTGCCAGCAGCTTGGAGGCGGGGGCCTCCTACGAGCAGTACTTC. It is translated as CASSLEAGASYEQYF. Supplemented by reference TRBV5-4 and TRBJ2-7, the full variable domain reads ETGVTQSPTHLIKTRGQQVTLRCSSQSGHNTVSWYQQALGQGPQFIFQYYREEENGRGNFPPRFSGLQFPNYSSELNVNALELDDSALYLCASSLEAGASYEQYFGPGTRLTVT.

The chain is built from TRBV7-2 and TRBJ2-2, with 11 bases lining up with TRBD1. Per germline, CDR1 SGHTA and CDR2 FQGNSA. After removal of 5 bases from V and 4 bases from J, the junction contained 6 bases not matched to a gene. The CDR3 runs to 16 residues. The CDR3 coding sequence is TGTGCCAGCAGCCCGTCGGGACAGGGGGGCACCGGGGAGCTGTTTTTT. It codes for CASSPSGQGGTGELFF.

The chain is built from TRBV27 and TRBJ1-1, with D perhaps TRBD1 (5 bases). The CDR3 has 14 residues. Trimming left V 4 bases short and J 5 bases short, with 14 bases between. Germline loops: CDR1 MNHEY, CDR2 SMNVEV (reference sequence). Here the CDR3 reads CASSSYSSGTEAFF. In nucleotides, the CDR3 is TGTGCCAGCAGTTCTTACTCATCAGGGACTGAAGCTTTCTTT.

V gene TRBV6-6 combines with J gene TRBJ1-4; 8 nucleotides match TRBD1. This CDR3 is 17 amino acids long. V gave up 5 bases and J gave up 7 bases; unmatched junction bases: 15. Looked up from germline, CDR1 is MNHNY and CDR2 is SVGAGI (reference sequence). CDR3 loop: CASSLQKPGQAGEKLFF. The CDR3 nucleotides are TGTGCCAGCAGTCTTCAAAAACCGGGACAGGCAGGTGAAAAACTGTTTTTT.

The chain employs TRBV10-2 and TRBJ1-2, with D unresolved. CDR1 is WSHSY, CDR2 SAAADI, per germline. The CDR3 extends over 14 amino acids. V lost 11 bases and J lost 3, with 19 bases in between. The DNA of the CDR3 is TGCGCCTCCGGGGAGCAGCAGACCTACTATGGCTACACCTTC. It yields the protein CASGEQQTYYGYTF.

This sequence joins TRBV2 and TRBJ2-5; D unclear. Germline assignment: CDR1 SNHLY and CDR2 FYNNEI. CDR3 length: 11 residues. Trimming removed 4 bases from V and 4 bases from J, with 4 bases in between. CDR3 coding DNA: TGTGCCAGCAGTGGAAGAGAGACCCAGTACTTC. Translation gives CASSGRETQYF. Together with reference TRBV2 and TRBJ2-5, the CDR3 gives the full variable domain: EPEVTQTPSHQVTQMGQEVILRCVPISNHLYFYWYRQILGQKVEFLVSFYNNEISEKSEIFDDQFSVERPDGSNFTLKIRSTKLEDSAMYFCASSGRETQYFGPGTRLLVL.

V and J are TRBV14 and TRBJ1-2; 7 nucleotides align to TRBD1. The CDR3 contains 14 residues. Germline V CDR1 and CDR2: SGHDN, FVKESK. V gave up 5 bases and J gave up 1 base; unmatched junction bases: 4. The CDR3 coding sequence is TGTGCCAGCAGCGCTCGGGACAGTAACTATGGCTACACCTTC. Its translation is CASSARDSNYGYTF.

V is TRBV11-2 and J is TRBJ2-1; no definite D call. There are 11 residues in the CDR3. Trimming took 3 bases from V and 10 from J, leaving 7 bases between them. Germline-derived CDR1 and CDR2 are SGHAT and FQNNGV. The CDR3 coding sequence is TGTGCCAGCAGCTTCGACTGGGAGCAGTTCTTC. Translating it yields CASSFDWEQFF.

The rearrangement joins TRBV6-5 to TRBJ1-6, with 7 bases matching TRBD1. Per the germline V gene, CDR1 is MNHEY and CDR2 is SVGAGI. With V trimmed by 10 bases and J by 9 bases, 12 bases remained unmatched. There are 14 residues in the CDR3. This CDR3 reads CAISPGQSSSPLHF. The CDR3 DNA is TGTGCCATCTCGCCGGGACAGAGTAGTTCACCCCTCCACTTT.

CDR3 DNA sequence: TGTGCCAGCAGCTCGTCGGACTTGCCCTACAATGAGCAGTTCTTC. Translating it yields CASSSSDLPYNEQFF. The V gene is TRBV7-9, the J gene TRBJ2-1, with D tentatively TRBD2 (5 bases). Germline V CDR1 and CDR2: SEHNR, FQNEAQ (reference sequence). Trimming cost V 4 bases and J 2 bases, with 12 bases left between them. This CDR3 contains 15 residues.

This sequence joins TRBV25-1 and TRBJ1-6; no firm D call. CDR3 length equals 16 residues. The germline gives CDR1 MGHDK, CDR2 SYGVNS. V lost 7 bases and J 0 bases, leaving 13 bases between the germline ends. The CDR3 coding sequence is TGTGCCAGCACCGAGGGCGGGAGCTCCTATAATTCACCCCTCCACTTT. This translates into CASTEGGSSYNSPLHF.

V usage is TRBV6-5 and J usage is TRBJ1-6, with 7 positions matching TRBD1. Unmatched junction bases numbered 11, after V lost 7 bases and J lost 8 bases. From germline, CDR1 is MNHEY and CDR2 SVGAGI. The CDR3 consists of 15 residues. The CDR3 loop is CASISGGGIYSPLHF. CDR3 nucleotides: TGTGCCAGCATATCAGGGGGAGGAATTTATTCACCCCTCCACTTT.

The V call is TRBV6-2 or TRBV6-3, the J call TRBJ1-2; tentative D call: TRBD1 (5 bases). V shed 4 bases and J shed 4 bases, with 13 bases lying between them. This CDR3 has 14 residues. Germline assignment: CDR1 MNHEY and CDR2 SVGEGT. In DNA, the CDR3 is TGTGCCAGCAGTTTTGACAGAATACTCTATGGCTACACCTTC. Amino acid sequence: CASSFDRILYGYTF.

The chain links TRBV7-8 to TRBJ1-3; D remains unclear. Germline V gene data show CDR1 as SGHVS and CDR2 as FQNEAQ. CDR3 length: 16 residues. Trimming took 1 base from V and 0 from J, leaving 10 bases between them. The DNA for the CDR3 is TGTGCCAGCAGCTTAGATGGTAGACCCTCTGGAAACACCATATATTTT. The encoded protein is CASSLDGRPSGNTIYF.

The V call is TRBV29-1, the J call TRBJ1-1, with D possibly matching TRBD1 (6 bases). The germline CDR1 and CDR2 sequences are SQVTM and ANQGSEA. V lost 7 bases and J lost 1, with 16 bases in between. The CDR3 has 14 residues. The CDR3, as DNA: TGCAGCGCCGCGACAGGCGCGGGGAACACTGAAGCTTTCTTT. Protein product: CSAATGAGNTEAFF.

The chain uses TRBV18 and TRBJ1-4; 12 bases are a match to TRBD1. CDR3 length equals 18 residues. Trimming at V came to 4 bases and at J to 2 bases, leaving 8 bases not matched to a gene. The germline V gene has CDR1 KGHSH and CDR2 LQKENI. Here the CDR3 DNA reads TGTGCCAGCTCACGCCTGGGGACAGGGGGCTCGACTAATGAAAAACTGTTTTTT. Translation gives CASSRLGTGGSTNEKLFF.